The 16 T cell receptor beta chains reported below all come from one sample, sequenced in a study of blood T cell repertoires in COVID-19. Method: immunoSEQ multiplex PCR; TCRdb's copy keeps in-frame clones and lacks some. The sample records about 140,000 clones, around 80% being singletons. Input material: peripheral blood. Receptor source: a woman of 80 years or more in a cohort sampled during active or convalescent COVID-19.

The chain links TRBV5-1 to TRBJ2-3; perhaps TRBD2 as D (6 bases). CDR1 and CDR2 (germline): SGHRS, YFSETQ. CDR3 length: 16 amino acids. The V end lost 0 bases, the J end lost 0 bases, and 11 bases lay between the germline ends. The DNA of the CDR3 is TGCGCCAGCAGCTTGGGGGCAAGCGGGAGCACAGATACGCAGTATTTT. Its protein is CASSLGASGSTDTQYF.

The CDR3 spells CAIRSGTESSEAFF. CDR3 DNA: TGTGCCATCAGATCGGGGACAGAGAGCTCTGAAGCTTTCTTT. The chain recombines TRBV10-3 with TRBJ1-1, with 7 bases fitting TRBD1. Trimming took 6 bases from V and 6 from J; bases not matched to a gene: 10. The CDR3 has 14 residues. Looked up from germline, CDR1 is ENHRY and CDR2 is SYGVKD.

The chain recombines TRBV27 with TRBJ1-1; 7 bases agree with TRBD1. The CDR3 contains 14 residues. Germline CDR1 reads MNHEY; CDR2 reads SMNVEV (reference sequence). Trimming removed 3 bases from V and 6 bases from J; junction bases left unmatched: 7. The CDR3 loop is CASSLRDRPSEAFF. DNA for the CDR3: TGTGCCAGCAGTTTGAGGGACAGACCGTCTGAAGCTTTCTTT.

V usage is TRBV18 and J usage is TRBJ2-7; 8 nucleotides line up with TRBD1. This CDR3 region has 13 residues. V shed 4 bases and J 3 bases; nucleotides not matched to a gene: 2. Germline lookup yields CDR1 KGHSH and CDR2 LQKENI. The CDR3 loop is CASSLGQGYEQYV. The CDR3 region has the DNA TGTGCCAGCTCACTTGGACAGGGCTACGAGCAGTACGTC.

The J gene is TRBJ1-2, the V gene TRBV18, with D uncertain. From germline, CDR1 is KGHSH and CDR2 LQKENI. The CDR3 length is 13 residues. Trimming removed 2 bases from V and 7 bases from J, with 11 bases in between. CDR3 region: CASSPERVGGYTF. The CDR3 region has the DNA TGTGCCAGCTCACCAGAGAGGGTGGGTGGCTACACCTTC.

V is TRBV5-5 and J is TRBJ2-2; TRBD2 matches at 13 bases. After removal of 3 bases from V and 10 bases from J, the junction contained 12 bases not matched to a gene. Germline V gene data show CDR1 as SGHKS and CDR2 as YYEKEE (reference sequence). The CDR3 loop spans 17 amino acids. Here the CDR3 reads CASSYVGGLAGWEELFF. The CDR3 DNA is TGTGCCAGCAGCTATGTTGGGGGACTAGCGGGGTGGGAGGAGCTGTTTTTT.

V is TRBV6-5 and J is TRBJ2-6; TRBD1 agrees at 10 bases. Trimming at V came to 6 bases and at J to 4 bases, leaving 3 bases not matched to a gene. This CDR3 has 15 amino acids. CDR1 and CDR2 from the germline V gene are MNHEY and SVGAGI. CDR3 amino acids: CASRGTGAGANVLTF. CDR3 DNA: TGTGCCAGCAGGGGGACAGGGGCCGGGGCCAACGTCCTGACTTTC.

The chain is built from TRBV18 and TRBJ2-5, with a tentative D call TRBD1 (5 bases). This CDR3 comprises 14 residues. Trimming removed 4 bases at V and 3 bases at J, with 12 bases between. Germline V CDR1 and CDR2: KGHSH, LQKENI. The DNA of the CDR3 is TGTGCCAGCTCACAAAACATAGGGGAAGAGACCCAGTACTTC. Its protein is CASSQNIGEETQYF. Full variable domain (outside the CDR3, taken from reference TRBV18 and TRBJ2-5): NAGVMQNPRHLVRRRGQEARLRCSPMKGHSHVYWYRQLPEEGLKFMVYLQKENIIDESGMPKERFSAEFPKEGPSILRIQQVVRGDSAAYFCASSQNIGEETQYFGPGTRLLVL.

This chain links TRBV7-2 with TRBJ1-4, with TRBD1 as a possible D gene (5 bases). Per the germline V gene, CDR1 is SGHTA and CDR2 is FQGNSA. V lost 1 base, J lost 10 bases, and 13 bases lay in between. The CDR3 totals 14 residues. CDR3 residues: CASSLGQGGGKLFF. The CDR3 DNA reads TGTGCCAGCAGCTTAGGGCAGGGTGGCGGAAAACTGTTTTTT.

A word on this clone: The germline gene is not matched at one end of the junction; a read error may be the cause. This chain joins TRBV6-5 and TRBJ1-2, with a possible D match to TRBD1 (6 bases). The CDR3 runs 15 residues. CDR1 is MNHEY and CDR2 is SVGAGI in the germline V gene. The CDR3 sequence: CASRYSGGANYGYTF. The CDR3 DNA follows: TGTGCCAGCAGGTACTCTGGGGGGGCCAACTATGGCTACACCTTC.

The chain employs TRBV5-1 and TRBJ2-5; D remains unclear. The CDR3 covers 12 residues. V lost 2 bases and J 11 bases, leaving 13 bases between the germline ends. The germline V gene has CDR1 SGHRS and CDR2 YFSETQ. This chain's CDR3 is CASSLSLGTQYF. The CDR3 bases are TGCGCCAGCAGCTTAAGTCTAGGTACTCAGTACTTC. Based on the CDR3 plus reference TRBV5-1 and TRBJ2-5, the full variable domain is KAGVTQTPRYLIKTRGQQVTLSCSPISGHRSVSWYQQTPGQGLQFLFEYFSETQRNKGNFPGRFSGRQFSNSRSEMNVSTLELGDSALYLCASSLSLGTQYFGPGTRLLVL.

V and J are TRBV5-1 and TRBJ2-3, with TRBD2 matching 8 bases. Germline V lookup: CDR1 SGHRS, CDR2 YFSETQ. The V and J ends lost 2 bases and 2 bases, in that order; junction bases with no gene match: 1. This CDR3 spans 14 amino acids. CDR3 sequence reads: CASSFSGDTDTQYF. In DNA form, the CDR3 reads TGCGCCAGCAGCTTTAGCGGGGACACAGATACGCAGTATTTT.

This clone turned up a few times. The chain employs TRBV5-4 and TRBJ2-3; 7 bases match TRBD1. The V segment lost 0 bases and the J segment 3 bases; nucleotides outside the gene matches: 4. Looked up from germline, CDR1 is SGHNT and CDR2 is YYREEE (reference sequence). The CDR3 contains 15 residues. The CDR3 loop is CASSLEGGETDTQYF. CDR3 DNA sequence: TGTGCCAGCAGCTTGGAAGGGGGCGAGACAGATACGCAGTATTTT.

This clone was counted only a few times. J is TRBJ2-7 and V is TRBV27; 8 bases map to TRBD1. The CDR3 is 15 amino acids. The junction had 13 bases not matched to a gene; V was cut back by 5 bases and J by 7 bases. Germline lookup yields CDR1 MNHEY and CDR2 SMNVEV (reference sequence). CDR3 sequence: CASSVTGTGHGEQYV. The DNA of the CDR3 is TGTGCCAGCAGTGTAACCGGGACAGGTCATGGTGAGCAGTACGTC.

This clone was picked up one time. This chain uses TRBV3-1 (or the pseudogene TRBV3-2) with TRBJ2-1; 10 bases agree with TRBD2. The germline gives CDR1 LGHDT, CDR2 YNNKEL (reference sequence). The CDR3 has 19 residues. V trimming: 0 bases; J trimming: 5 bases; junction bases outside the gene matches: 13. The CDR3 coding sequence is TGTGCCAGCAGCCAAGATCTAGGAGCGGGGGGGTCGGATCACAATGAGCAGTTCTTC. It yields the protein CASSQDLGAGGSDHNEQFF.

The chain couples TRBV29-1 to TRBJ1-2; D is ambiguous. V shed 3 bases and J shed 1 base, with 12 bases lying between them. The CDR3 totals 14 residues. Germline lookup yields CDR1 SQVTM and CDR2 ANQGSEA. This CDR3 reads CSVEADPHNYGYTF. The CDR3 DNA sequence: TGCAGCGTTGAGGCAGATCCCCATAACTATGGCTACACCTTC.